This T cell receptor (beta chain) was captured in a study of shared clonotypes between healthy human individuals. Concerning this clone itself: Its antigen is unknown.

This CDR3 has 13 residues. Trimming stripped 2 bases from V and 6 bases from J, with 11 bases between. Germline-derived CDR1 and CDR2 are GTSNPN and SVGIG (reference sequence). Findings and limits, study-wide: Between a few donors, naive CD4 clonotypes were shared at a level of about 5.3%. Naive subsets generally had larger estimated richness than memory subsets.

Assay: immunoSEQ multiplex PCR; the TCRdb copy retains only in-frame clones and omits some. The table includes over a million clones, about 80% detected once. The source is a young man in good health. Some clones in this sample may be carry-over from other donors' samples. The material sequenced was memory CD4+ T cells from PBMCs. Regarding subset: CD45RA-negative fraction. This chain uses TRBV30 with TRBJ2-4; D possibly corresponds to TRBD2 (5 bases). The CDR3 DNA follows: TGTGCCTGGAGTTCGGGGATGGGAAACATTCAGTACTTC. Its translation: CAWSSGMGNIQYF.